The table lists the clone carrying this T cell receptor beta chain with many counts. What it binds is not known. This sample is part of a study of beta chain features in type 1 diabetes. Study-wide results and caveats: Type 1 diabetes patients showed a moderate but significant shortening of TCRB CDR3s in all four CD4+ subsets.

Of the isolated RNA, all was reverse transcribed, and so the sequenced material was expressed TCRB transcripts. About 3.7 million reads on average were seen across naive, central memory and regulatory T cell samples. Method: immunoSEQ multiplex PCR; TCRdb's copy keeps in-frame clones and lacks some. The data hold some 150,000 clones, with around 9.7% observed a single time. Trimming removed 2 bases at V and 4 bases at J, with 8 bases between. The CDR3 loop spans 14 amino acids. Germline CDR1 reads SGHDN; CDR2 reads FVKESK. This receptor was identified in a woman between 25 and 40 years old with type 1 diabetes. Sequencing was performed on central memory CD4+ T cells from blood. The chain links TRBV14 to TRBJ2-2; the D gene is possibly TRBD2 (6 bases). CDR3 bases: TGTGCCAGCAGCCAAACTAGCTTCACCGGGGAGCTGTTTTTT. Residues: CASSQTSFTGELFF.